Here is one T cell receptor (beta chain) with its context. As yet, its antigen is unknown. The CDR3 runs to 12 residues. The table came from immunoSEQ multiplex PCR; TCRdb's copy has only in-frame clones and leaves some out. The data contain under 400,000 clones, about nine tenths of them singletons. This record belongs to a study of cytomegalovirus exposure and HLA in healthy donors. For the study at large: A later analysis reported the 100 to 150 validation repertoires used the same platform as the approximately 650 first-cohort repertoires. Overall study results and limits: For cytomegalovirus status, the classifier reportedly gave diagnoses with high specificity and sensitivity.

The donors were in the approximately 120-subject validation cohort, distinct from the roughly 700-subject first cohort. The sequenced sample consisted of PBMCs. This sequence was found in a young woman in good health and CMV-seronegative. The J gene is TRBJ1-4, the V gene TRBV23-1, with D maybe TRBD1 (5 bases). TRBV23-1 is classed as an ORF, of uncertain function. The CDR3 sequence: CYRPRGRVKLFF. The CDR3 DNA is TGCTACCGCCCCCGGGGGAGAGTAAAACTGTTTTTT.